These 2 T cell receptor beta chains were all obtained from the same sample, sequenced in a study of blood T cell repertoires in COVID-19. Repertoires were generated with immunoSEQ multiplex PCR, while TCRdb's copy carries only in-frame clones and drops some. The sample shows fewer than 500,000 clones, approximately 90% of them seen only once. What was sequenced was peripheral blood. Every receptor here comes from a woman in her thirties with active or convalescent COVID-19.

V usage is TRBV3-1 (or the pseudogene TRBV3-2) and J usage is TRBJ1-1; D uncertain. This CDR3 has 14 residues. V gave up 0 bases and J gave up 0 bases, with 5 bases separating them. CDR1 and CDR2 (germline): LGHDT, YNNKEL (reference sequence). The CDR3 bases are TGTGCCAGCAGCCAAGATTATCTGAACACTGAAGCTTTCTTT. It translates to CASSQDYLNTEAFF.

This chain links TRBV5-4 with TRBJ1-6; the match to TRBD1 covers 9 bases. Germline trimming cut 4 bases from V and 7 bases from J; bases unmatched to any gene: 3. The CDR3 has 14 amino acids. The germline CDR1 and CDR2 sequences are SGHNT and YYREEE (reference sequence). CDR3 DNA sequence: TGTGCCAGCAGCCGGACAGGGGAAAATTCACCCCTCCACTTT. This sequence encodes CASSRTGENSPLHF.